These 20 T cell receptor beta chains came from one sample sequenced in a study of T cell clonality in common variable immunodeficiency. Assay: immunoSEQ multiplex PCR; the TCRdb copy retains only in-frame clones and omits some. The sample holds around 47,000 clones, and no clone turns up only once. Input material: peripheral blood mononuclear cells. The receptors stem from a person aged 18-70 years in good health.

To note about this clone: The read stops 3 residues short of the end of the CDR3; the missing end is completed from the germline J gene. The chain combines TRBV5-1 with TRBJ2-1, with D possibly matching TRBD1 (6 bases). This CDR3 region has 16 residues. Looked up from germline, CDR1 is SGHRS and CDR2 is YFSETQ. Trimming took 4 bases from V and 6 from J, leaving 20 bases between them. The CDR3 DNA, read in part, is TGCGCCAGCAGCCAACGACAGGAGATGGGGCTCAATGAG. It yields the protein CASSQRQEMGLNE. The full CDR3 protein is CASSQRQEMGLNEQFF.

The sample holds many counts of this clone. The read falls 3 residues short of the CDR3 end, and the missing part is taken from the germline J gene. The V gene is TRBV20-1, the J gene TRBJ2-4; 7 nucleotides line up with TRBD1. This CDR3 spans 15 amino acids. V dropped 0 bases and J dropped 8; count of bases not matched to a gene: 10. Germline V gene lookup returns CDR1 DFQATT and CDR2 SNEGSKA (reference sequence). The sequenced part of the CDR3 DNA is TGCAGTGCTAGAGATGGGCAAAGGGGGCAGCACATT. Translated: CSARDGQRGQHI. The entire CDR3 sequence reads CSARDGQRGQHIQYF.

This clone was recorded at least ten times. CDR3 amino acids: CASSLALTGSPLHF. The CDR3 bases that were read are TGTGCCAGCAGCTTAGCGCTTACGGGTTCACCC. V and J are TRBV7-2 and TRBJ1-6; D gene unclear. The observed sequence ends 3 residues before the CDR3 terminus, with the missing tail filled in from the germline J gene. The CDR3 runs 14 residues. V was clipped by 0 bases and J by 9 bases, with 9 bases between them. Germline lookup yields CDR1 SGHTA and CDR2 FQGNSA.

At least ten counts were recorded for this clone. The CDR3 end falls 3 residues outside the read, so it is completed with the germline J gene. The genes are TRBV6-1 and TRBJ2-7; 8 bases are shared with TRBD1. The CDR3 contains 15 residues. The junction had 3 bases not matched to a gene; V was cut back by 2 bases and J by 0 bases. Germline lookup yields CDR1 MNHNS and CDR2 SASEGT. Partial CDR3 DNA: TGTGCCAGCAGTGAACCTGGGACAGGCTCCTACGAG. This sequence encodes CASSEPGTGSYE. The entire CDR3 is CASSEPGTGSYEQYF.

The table lists this clone with many counts. The read terminates 3 residues ahead of where the CDR3 ends, so the germline J gene completes it. The J gene is TRBJ1-2, the V gene TRBV30, with D perhaps TRBD1 (5 bases). Per germline, CDR1 GTSNPN and CDR2 SVGIG (reference sequence). Trimming stripped 3 bases from V and 2 bases from J, with 16 bases between. This CDR3 has 15 amino acids. This CDR3 is CAWRTAEGRNYGYTF. The DNA read from the CDR3 is TGTGCCTGGAGGACCGCCGAGGGGCGGAACTATGGC.

There are many counts of this clone. The DNA ends 3 residues before the CDR3 does, and the rest of the CDR3 is filled in from the germline J gene. V and J are TRBV2 and TRBJ2-3, with TRBD2 matching over 9 bases. Unmatched junction bases numbered 6, after V lost 3 bases and J lost 5 bases. The CDR3 covers 15 residues. Germline CDR1 and CDR2: SNHLY and FYNNEI. CDR3 residues: CASSEGLAPGDTQYF. The sequenced CDR3 bases are TGTGCCAGCAGTGAGGGACTAGCCCCCGGAGATACG.

This clone was observed at least ten times. The read finishes 3 residues shy of the CDR3 end, and the germline J gene is used to complete it. The gene calls are TRBV10-3 and TRBJ2-1; maybe TRBD1 (6 bases). The V and J ends lost 6 bases and 5 bases respectively, with 8 bases between them. The germline V gene encodes CDR1 ENHRY and CDR2 SYGVKD. The CDR3 contains 12 residues. The covered CDR3 bases are TGTGCCATCAGCAGGGACAACAATGAG. It encodes CAISRDNNE. The entire CDR3 reads CAISRDNNEQFF.

The sample holds a few counts of this clone. Coverage ceases 3 residues before the CDR3 finishes, and the germline J gene fills in the end. The V gene is TRBV7-2, the J gene TRBJ2-7, with TRBD1 as a possible D gene (5 bases). CDR3 length equals 14 residues. V lost 0 bases and J lost 5, with 11 bases in between. Germline V gene lookup returns CDR1 SGHTA and CDR2 FQGNSA. The CDR3 is CASSLAQGPHEQYF. CDR3 DNA (partial): TGTGCCAGCAGCTTAGCGCAGGGTCCCCACGAG.

This clone was counted ten times or more. The CDR3 sequence is CASSLSGGGGYEQYF. Incomplete CDR3 DNA: TGTGCCAGCAGTTTATCGGGCGGAGGGGGCTACGAG. The chain joins TRBV28 to TRBJ2-7; D tentatively reads TRBD1 or TRBD2 (6 bases each). The CDR3 end falls 3 residues outside the read, so it is completed with the germline J gene. The CDR3 runs to 15 residues. Trimming shortened V by 1 base and J by 3 bases, and 13 bases separated the two germline ends. Germline V lookup: CDR1 MDHEN, CDR2 SYDVKM.

This clone was counted many times. The CDR3 is cut off 3 residues early in the read; its end comes from the germline J gene. The chain combines TRBV5-1 with TRBJ2-2, with a weak D call TRBD1 (6 bases). The CDR3 extends over 14 amino acids. Germline CDR1 is SGHRS and CDR2 is YFSETQ. V shed 7 bases and J shed 3 bases, with 13 bases lying between them. CDR3 DNA, as far as it was read: TGCGCCAGCGGGACAACCCGTGACACCGGGGAG. Its translation: CASGTTRDTGE. The CDR3 in its entirety is CASGTTRDTGELFF.

This clone was seen ten or more times. The CDR3 end lies 3 residues beyond the end of the read and is filled in from the germline J gene. The gene calls are TRBV28 and TRBJ2-2, with D tentatively TRBD1 (6 bases). The CDR3 has 16 residues. V was pared by 2 bases and J by 0 bases, with 10 bases between. The germline CDR1 and CDR2 sequences are MDHEN and SYDVKM. CDR3 region: CASSLPQGPNTGELFF. The CDR3 bases that were read are TGTGCCAGCAGTTTACCCCAGGGGCCGAACACCGGGGAG.

This clone was picked up many times. The read terminates 3 residues ahead of where the CDR3 ends, so the germline J gene completes it. The J gene is TRBJ2-1, the V gene TRBV7-2, with D possibly being TRBD1 (5 bases). Trimming pared 5 bases from V and 3 bases from J, leaving 14 bases between. Germline CDR1 is SGHTA and CDR2 is FQGNSA. The CDR3 is 15 amino acids. The CDR3 spells CASSRQDTNYNEQFF. CDR3 DNA (partial): TGTGCCAGCAGCCGCCAGGACACTAACTACAATGAG. Looking up the rest from reference TRBV7-2 and TRBJ2-1 gives the full variable domain: GAGVSQSPSNKVTEKGKDVELRCDPISGHTALYWYRQSLGQGLEFLIYFQGNSAPDKSGLPSDRFSAERTGGSVSTLTIQRTQQEDSAVYLCASSRQDTNYNEQFFGPGTRLTVL.

This clone was seen ten or more times. The read comes to an end 3 residues before the CDR3 does, leaving the germline J gene to fill in the end. The chain links TRBV7-3 to TRBJ2-1; 10 bases line up with TRBD1. The CDR3 has 13 residues. Trimming cost V 5 bases and J 9 bases; bases outside gene matches: 4. Germline V gives CDR1 SGHTA, CDR2 FQGTGA. Here the CDR3 reads CASSPRDRGEQFF. The sequenced part of the CDR3 DNA is TGTGCCAGCAGCCCCCGGGACAGGGGTGAG. Full variable domain (outside the CDR3, taken from reference TRBV7-3 and TRBJ2-1): GAGVSQTPSNKVTEKGKYVELRCDPISGHTALYWYRQSLGQGPEFLIYFQGTGAADDSGLPNDRFFAVRPEGSVSTLKIQRTERGDSAVYLCASSPRDRGEQFFGPGTRLTVL.

This clone was detected ten times or more. Read coverage stops 3 residues before the CDR3 terminus; the germline J gene supplies the remainder. This chain joins TRBV30 and TRBJ1-5; 10 bases map to TRBD1. J lost 7 bases, V lost 4 bases, and 13 bases had no gene match. The germline V gene has CDR1 GTSNPN and CDR2 SVGIG (reference sequence). The CDR3 consists of 16 residues. CDR3 residues: CAWKKTGTGAWQPQHF. The CDR3 DNA, read in part, is TGTGCCTGGAAGAAGACCGGGACAGGGGCCTGGCAGCCC.

This clone was found many times. The read halts 3 residues ahead of the CDR3 end, with the missing end drawn from the germline J gene. The chain combines TRBV6-9 with TRBJ2-1; 9 bases match TRBD2. The CDR3 runs to 20 residues. V shed 1 base, J shed 5 bases, and the junction held 18 bases outside the gene matches. CDR1 and CDR2 from the germline V gene are MNHGY and SVAAGI. The CDR3 bases that were read are TGTGCCAGCAGTTATTACCCGGCGTTGTTAGCGGGGGTCGGCAACAATGAG. Its translation is CASSYYPALLAGVGNNE. The CDR3, in full, reads CASSYYPALLAGVGNNEQFF.

This clone was found many times. The read gets to within 3 residues of the CDR3 end, and the germline J gene fills in the rest. This chain joins TRBV7-2 and TRBJ2-3; no definite D call. V gave up 1 base and J gave up 8 bases, with 7 bases separating them. Germline CDR1 reads SGHTA; CDR2 reads FQGNSA. This CDR3 spans 12 amino acids. The covered CDR3 bases are TGTGCCAGCAGCTTAGAGGCTGCTACG. It encodes CASSLEAAT. The complete CDR3 protein is CASSLEAATQYF.

This clone appeared many times. The read ends 3 residues shy of where the CDR3 ends; the end is completed using the germline J gene. The chain carries TRBV20-1 and TRBJ2-7; 9 bases align to TRBD1. Germline V gene sequence: CDR1 DFQATT, CDR2 SNEGSKA (reference sequence). The trim removed 1 base at V and 1 base at J, leaving 11 bases unmatched. This CDR3 contains 17 residues. The part of the CDR3 DNA that was read is TGCAGTGCTAGAGCTTTGCCGGGACAGGGAATATCCTACGAG. It yields the protein CSARALPGQGISYE. The entire CDR3 protein is CSARALPGQGISYEQYF.

Only a few counts were recorded for this clone. The CDR3 end lies 3 residues beyond the end of the read and is filled in from the germline J gene. The chain links TRBV2 to TRBJ1-5; 8 positions agree with TRBD1. CDR1 SNHLY and CDR2 FYNNEI come from the germline V gene. The V and J ends lost 2 bases and 6 bases, in that order; junction bases with no gene match: 9. This CDR3 contains 16 residues. The CDR3 spells CASSESTDRGTQPQHF. The covered CDR3 bases are TGTGCCAGCAGTGAATCGACCGACAGGGGTACTCAGCCC. The complete variable domain, with remaining parts taken from reference TRBV2 and TRBJ1-5, reads EPEVTQTPSHQVTQMGQEVILRCVPISNHLYFYWYRQILGQKVEFLVSFYNNEISEKSEIFDDQFSVERPDGSNFTLKIRSTKLEDSAMYFCASSESTDRGTQPQHFGDGTRLSIL.

This clone was recorded at least ten times. CDR3 bases read: TGTGCCAGCAGCTTAGGGCAGCTAGCGGGAGACGAG. Amino acids: CASSLGQLAGDE. The entire CDR3 is CASSLGQLAGDEQYF. This chain connects TRBV7-9 to TRBJ2-7; 10 nucleotides agree with TRBD2. The DNA ends 3 residues before the CDR3 does, and the rest of the CDR3 is filled in from the germline J gene. Germline CDR1 and CDR2: SEHNR and FQNEAQ (reference sequence). This CDR3 contains 15 residues. Trimming cost V 1 base and J 5 bases; bases outside gene matches: 5.

At least ten counts were recorded for this clone. CDR3 region: CSAPEALAGTDTQYF. Partial CDR3 DNA: TGCAGTGCTCCTGAGGCTCTAGCTGGCACAGATACG. This chain connects TRBV20-1 to TRBJ2-3; D may be TRBD2 (5 bases). Sequencing ends 3 residues short of the CDR3 end; the germline J gene provides the rest. The CDR3 length is 15 residues. The V end was cut by 5 bases, the J end by 1 base, with 16 bases between. CDR1 and CDR2 from the germline V gene are DFQATT and SNEGSKA (reference sequence).